The T cell receptor (beta chain) described here comes from a study of blood T cell repertoires in COVID-19. For the study at large: Recovery among Cohort 3 donors was established by two negative PCRs, clearance, or symptom resolution.

The CDR3 consists of 12 residues. The J segment lost 13 bases and the V segment lost 3 bases, leaving 3 bases of the junction unmatched. Germline assignment: CDR1 SEHNR and CDR2 FQNEAQ (reference sequence). Participants were aged about 18 to 100 years, lived in 25 or so US areas, and enrolled virtually. Assay used: immunoSEQ multiplex PCR; TCRdb lists only in-frame clones, some missing. Altogether 210,000 or so clones are present, roughly nine tenths being singletons, with the ten largest covering 3.1%. This chain connects TRBV7-9 to TRBJ2-1, with 10 nucleotides matching TRBD2. The sample taken for sequencing was PBMCs or T cells enriched from blood (not recorded which). This TCR came from a woman between 45 and 60 years old in a cohort exposed to, infected with or recovered from COVID-19 (not recorded which). The CDR3 sequence: CASSLERGGQFF. The CDR3, as DNA: TGTGCCAGCAGCTTGGAGCGGGGGGGCCAGTTCTTC.